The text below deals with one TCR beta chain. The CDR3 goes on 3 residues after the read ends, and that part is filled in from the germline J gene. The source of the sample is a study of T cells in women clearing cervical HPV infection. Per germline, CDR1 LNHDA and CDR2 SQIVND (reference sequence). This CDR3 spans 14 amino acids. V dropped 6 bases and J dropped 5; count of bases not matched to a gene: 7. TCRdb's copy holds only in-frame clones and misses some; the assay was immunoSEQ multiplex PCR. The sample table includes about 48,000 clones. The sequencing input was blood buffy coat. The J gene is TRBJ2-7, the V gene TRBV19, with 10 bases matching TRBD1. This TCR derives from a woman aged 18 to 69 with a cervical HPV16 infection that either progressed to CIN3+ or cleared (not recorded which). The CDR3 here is CASRDRGKSDEQYF. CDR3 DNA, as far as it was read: TGTGCCAGTAGGGACAGGGGGAAGTCGGACGAG.